Shown below are 30 T cell receptor beta chains from a single sample sequenced in a study of cytomegalovirus exposure and HLA in healthy donors. The PCR employed 60 Vbeta primers together with 13 Jbeta primers. The data were produced by immunoSEQ multiplex PCR, yet TCRdb's version contains in-frame clones alone and is incomplete. The data hold some 130,000 clones, with 60% to 80% observed a single time. Sequencing used PBMCs. The receptor set was obtained from a young man in good health and CMV-seronegative.

The J gene is TRBJ1-3, the V gene TRBV30, with 7 positions matching TRBD1. The V and J ends lost 2 bases and 2 bases, in that order; junction bases with no gene match: 3. The CDR3 spans 14 residues. Germline V CDR1 and CDR2: GTSNPN, SVGIG (reference sequence). CDR3 region: CAWSRTGPGNTIYF. CDR3 nucleotide sequence: TGTGCCTGGAGTAGGACAGGCCCTGGAAACACCATATATTTT.

This chain joins TRBV7-2 and TRBJ2-1; TRBD2 matches at 10 bases. This CDR3 comprises 15 residues. V shed 4 bases, J shed 6 bases, and the junction held 6 bases outside the gene matches. Germline CDR1 SGHTA, CDR2 FQGNSA. The CDR3: CASSSWASGSNEQFF. CDR3 DNA sequence: TGTGCCAGCAGCTCCTGGGCTAGCGGGAGCAATGAGCAGTTCTTC.

The chain links TRBV28 to TRBJ1-1; 8 positions match TRBD1. The germline CDR1 and CDR2 sequences are MDHEN and SYDVKM. V dropped 2 bases and J dropped 6; count of bases not matched to a gene: 5. The CDR3 has 14 residues. CDR3 DNA: TGTGCCAGCAGTTTAGGACAGGGAAGGGCTGAAGCTTTCTTT. The encoded protein is CASSLGQGRAEAFF.

V and J are TRBV18 and TRBJ1-1; D is perhaps TRBD1 (6 bases). Germline V lookup: CDR1 KGHSH, CDR2 LQKENI. The CDR3 extends over 15 amino acids. Trimming removed 5 bases from V and 4 bases from J, with 17 bases in between. The DNA of the CDR3 is TGTGCCAGCTCAGCAGGGGCCAGGATGATCACTGAAGCTTTCTTT. Translating gives CASSAGARMITEAFF.

This clone was recorded a few times. V usage is TRBV4-1 and J usage is TRBJ2-2; D gene unclear. The germline gives CDR1 MGHRA, CDR2 YSYEKL. CDR3 size: 15 residues. V was shortened by 1 base and J by 1 base, with 7 bases between the two germline ends. CDR3: CASSQVPGNTGELFF. Here the CDR3 DNA reads TGCGCCAGCAGCCAAGTTCCCGGGAACACCGGGGAGCTGTTTTTT.

J is TRBJ1-3 and V is TRBV5-1; TRBD1 agrees at 8 bases. This CDR3 contains 14 residues. The ends lost 5 bases at V and 1 base at J; junction bases unmatched: 2. The germline gives CDR1 SGHRS, CDR2 YFSETQ. The CDR3 sequence: CASRTGGSGNTIYF. The CDR3 nucleotides read TGCGCCAGCAGAACAGGGGGATCTGGAAACACCATATATTTT.

The rearrangement links TRBV27 to TRBJ1-3; D is ambiguous. Germline loops: CDR1 MNHEY, CDR2 SMNVEV (reference sequence). This CDR3 has 13 residues. V was pared by 4 bases and J by 0 bases, with 4 bases between. CDR3 protein: CASSWSSGNTIYF. The CDR3 DNA follows: TGTGCCAGCAGTTGGAGCTCTGGAAACACCATATATTTT.

The chain's CDR3 is CAWSEVGLNQPQHF. The DNA of the CDR3 is TGTGCCTGGAGTGAAGTGGGACTCAATCAGCCCCAGCATTTT. The V call is TRBV30, the J call TRBJ1-5; tentative D call: TRBD1 (5 bases). Germline CDR1 and CDR2: GTSNPN and SVGIG (reference sequence). V was pared by 1 base and J by 3 bases, with 10 bases between. The length of the CDR3 is 14 residues.

The genes are TRBV28 and TRBJ1-2; no reliable D call. Trimming stripped 2 bases from V and 4 bases from J, with 8 bases between. Germline V gives CDR1 MDHEN, CDR2 SYDVKM. The CDR3 has 13 residues. The DNA of the CDR3 is TGTGCCAGCAGTTTACGAGCGGGCTATGGCTACACCTTC. Encoded protein: CASSLRAGYGYTF.

In DNA form, the CDR3 reads TGTGCCAGCAGTTTCAGGGGGCCTGGAAACACCATATATTTT. This encodes CASSFRGPGNTIYF. The chain uses TRBV28 and TRBJ1-3, with TRBD1 matching 8 bases. The junction had 0 bases not matched to a gene; V was cut back by 3 bases and J by 2 bases. Germline values: CDR1 MDHEN, CDR2 SYDVKM. The CDR3 is 14 amino acids.

The chain joins TRBV5-1 to TRBJ2-1; TRBD1 matches 7 bases. Germline trimming cut 0 bases from V and 5 bases from J; bases unmatched to any gene: 5. The CDR3 is 15 amino acids. Germline V gives CDR1 SGHRS, CDR2 YFSETQ. The CDR3 region has the DNA TGCGCCAGCAGCTTGGAAGGGGGCAACCACAATGAGCAGTTCTTC. Translating it yields CASSLEGGNHNEQFF.

In regard to this clone: Within the sample, other DNA sequences also encode this same CDR3. The chain employs TRBV6-5 and TRBJ2-7, with 11 positions matching TRBD2. The CDR3 has 14 residues. V was clipped by 3 bases and J by 4 bases; unmatched bases: 2. The germline CDR1 and CDR2 sequences are MNHEY and SVGAGI. CDR3 protein: CASSYGTSGYEQYF. CDR3 nucleotide sequence: TGTGCCAGCAGTTATGGGACTAGCGGATACGAGCAGTACTTC.

Comments on this clone: Mismatch with germline at one junction end may stem from a read error. V gene TRBV4-3 combines with J gene TRBJ1-2, with D perhaps TRBD1 (6 bases). The CDR3 is 14 residues long. Per the germline V gene, CDR1 is LGHNA and CDR2 is YSLEER. DNA of the CDR3: TGCGCCAGCAGCCCAGGCCTCAGGACAGACCCTTCAGACTTC. Its protein is CASSPGLRTDPSDF.

The V call is TRBV6-6, the J call TRBJ1-2; maybe TRBD1 (5 bases). The germline V gene has CDR1 MNHNY and CDR2 SVGAGI (reference sequence). The CDR3 is 16 amino acids. V was pared by 6 bases and J by 0 bases, with 17 bases between. The CDR3 spells CASSLTTAYSNYGYTF. CDR3 in DNA: TGTGCCAGCAGCCTAACGACAGCCTATTCTAACTATGGCTACACCTTC.

The chain carries TRBV28 and TRBJ2-7, with 9 bases aligning to TRBD1. The CDR3 extends over 13 amino acids. Germline V CDR1 and CDR2: MDHEN, SYDVKM. V dropped 8 bases and J dropped 3; count of bases not matched to a gene: 5. CDR3 amino acids: CASGGQGFYEQYF. The CDR3 DNA sequence: TGTGCCAGCGGCGGACAGGGGTTCTACGAGCAGTACTTC.

The chain is built from TRBV6-1 and TRBJ1-2, with no clear D. V was shortened by 6 bases and J by 7 bases, with 18 bases between the two germline ends. CDR3 length: 14 amino acids. Germline V CDR1 and CDR2: MNHNS, SASEGT. This CDR3 reads CASRDGGSRIGYTF. CDR3 sequence (DNA): TGTGCCAGCAGGGACGGAGGGTCTCGAATTGGCTACACCTTC.

This clone was observed a few times. The V call is TRBV6-1, the J call TRBJ2-7; 8 positions match TRBD1. Germline CDR1 is MNHNS and CDR2 is SASEGT. Trimming cost V 3 bases and J 7 bases; bases outside gene matches: 8. There are 14 residues in the CDR3. CDR3 residues: CASSDQGAPDEQYF. DNA of the CDR3: TGTGCCAGCAGTGATCAGGGGGCGCCGGATGAGCAGTACTTC.

The chain recombines TRBV11-2 with TRBJ2-7, with 8 nucleotides matching TRBD2. The CDR3 is 14 amino acids. V trimming: 4 bases; J trimming: 6 bases; junction bases outside the gene matches: 8. Germline CDR1 and CDR2: SGHAT and FQNNGV. Here the CDR3 reads CASSSGGAHGEQYF. CDR3 nucleotide sequence: TGTGCCAGCAGCTCGGGAGGGGCCCACGGCGAGCAGTACTTC.

The genes are TRBV9 and TRBJ2-7, with 10 positions matching TRBD1. The length of the CDR3 is 15 residues. Germline V gene lookup returns CDR1 SGDLS and CDR2 YYNGEE. The trim removed 5 bases at V and 3 bases at J, leaving 8 bases unmatched. CDR3 DNA sequence: TGTGCCAGCAGTCGACAGGGGGCGAGTCTCTACGAGCAGTACTTC. Its protein product is CASSRQGASLYEQYF.

The V gene is TRBV5-4, the J gene TRBJ2-7, with TRBD1 identical over 8 bases. V lost 0 bases and J lost 4; bases outside the gene matches: 6. Germline V gene lookup returns CDR1 SGHNT and CDR2 YYREEE (reference sequence). The CDR3 runs 15 residues. The chain's CDR3 is CASSLEMNRGYEQYF. The CDR3 DNA reads TGTGCCAGCAGCTTGGAAATGAACAGGGGGTACGAGCAGTACTTC. The full variable domain, its missing parts supplied by reference TRBV5-4 and TRBJ2-7, is ETGVTQSPTHLIKTRGQQVTLRCSSQSGHNTVSWYQQALGQGPQFIFQYYREEENGRGNFPPRFSGLQFPNYSSELNVNALELDDSALYLCASSLEMNRGYEQYFGPGTRLTVT.

This clone was detected a few times. The chain combines TRBV2 with TRBJ1-1, with D unclear. This CDR3 has 11 residues. CDR1 SNHLY and CDR2 FYNNEI come from the germline V gene. V lost 7 bases and J lost 3, with 6 bases in between. The CDR3: CASIQDTEAFF. The CDR3 DNA reads as TGTGCCAGCATTCAGGACACTGAAGCTTTCTTT.

This chain links TRBV30 with TRBJ2-7, with 9 bases fitting TRBD2. Losses at the gene ends were 2 bases for V and 5 bases for J; bases not matched to a gene: 4. CDR1 and CDR2 from the germline V gene are GTSNPN and SVGIG (reference sequence). This CDR3 has 13 residues. CDR3 amino acids: CAWSPGLAHEQYF. CDR3 in DNA: TGTGCCTGGAGTCCGGGACTAGCACACGAGCAGTACTTC. Full variable domain (rest looked up from reference TRBV30 and TRBJ2-7): SQTIHQWPATLVQPVGSPLSLECTVEGTSNPNLYWYRQAAGRGLQLLFYSVGIGQISSEVPQNLSASRPQDRQFILSSKKLLLSDSGFYLCAWSPGLAHEQYFGPGTRLTVT.

The rearrangement joins TRBV30 to TRBJ1-3; 7 nucleotides agree with TRBD1. The CDR3 contains 13 residues. Germline lookup yields CDR1 GTSNPN and CDR2 SVGIG (reference sequence). V lost 2 bases to trimming and J lost 11 bases; unmatched junction nucleotides: 9. This CDR3 reads CAWSLSRQGAIYF. The CDR3 DNA is TGTGCCTGGAGTCTCTCCCGACAGGGAGCCATATATTTT.

V gene TRBV28 combines with J gene TRBJ1-2; the D gene is possibly TRBD1 (6 bases). Per germline, CDR1 MDHEN and CDR2 SYDVKM. The length of the CDR3 is 15 residues. V was trimmed by 6 bases and J by 1 base, leaving 15 bases between them. The CDR3 sequence: CASSARGWGNYGYTF. The DNA of the CDR3 is TGTGCCAGCAGCGCCAGGGGTTGGGGTAACTATGGCTACACCTTC.

The chain combines TRBV30 with TRBJ1-1; D remains ambiguous. This CDR3 comprises 15 residues. Germline assignment: CDR1 GTSNPN and CDR2 SVGIG (reference sequence). Trimming shortened V by 6 bases and J by 5 bases, and 22 bases separated the two germline ends. The CDR3 region has the DNA TGTGCCTGCCGAAACGTAGGCGCCACGGGGACTGAAGCTTTCTTT. Residues: CACRNVGATGTEAFF. The full variable domain, rest sourced from reference TRBV30 and TRBJ1-1, is SQTIHQWPATLVQPVGSPLSLECTVEGTSNPNLYWYRQAAGRGLQLLFYSVGIGQISSEVPQNLSASRPQDRQFILSSKKLLLSDSGFYLCACRNVGATGTEAFFGQGTRLTVV.

The chain recombines TRBV28 with TRBJ2-7; 7 nucleotides align to TRBD2. Matching the DNA end better, TRBJ2-1 makes the J call doubtful. CDR1 is MDHEN and CDR2 is SYDVKM in the germline V gene. The CDR3 is 15 amino acids. The CDR3 DNA sequence: TGTGCCAGCAGTTTTTTATCGGCGGGAGCGAATGAGCAGTTCTTC. The encoded protein is CASSFLSAGANEQFF.

This sequence joins TRBV14 and TRBJ2-2; possibly TRBD1 for D (5 bases). The V gene's germline CDR1 is SGHDN and CDR2 FVKESK. Trimming shortened V by 0 bases and J by 7 bases, and 18 bases separated the two germline ends. The CDR3 sequence is 17 residues long. CDR3 coding DNA: TGTGCCAGCAGCCAAGATGGGTACAGGATCGGCAACGGGGAGCTGTTTTTT. This sequence encodes CASSQDGYRIGNGELFF.

The chain is built from TRBV7-2 and TRBJ2-7, with a weak D call TRBD2 (6 bases). Germline V gene sequence: CDR1 SGHTA, CDR2 FQGNSA. The CDR3 has 14 amino acids. Trimming left V 2 bases short and J 3 bases short, with 11 bases between. CDR3 residues: CASSLSLGGYEQYF. The CDR3 coding sequence is TGTGCCAGCAGCTTATCCCTCGGGGGCTACGAGCAGTACTTC.

The gene calls are TRBV19 and TRBJ1-4, with a possible D match to TRBD1 (5 bases). Germline lookup yields CDR1 LNHDA and CDR2 SQIVND (reference sequence). Trimming pared 7 bases from V and 5 bases from J, leaving 8 bases between. CDR3 length equals 12 residues. Written as DNA, the CDR3 is TGTGCCAGTAACAGGTGGAATGAAAAACTGTTTTTT. Translating gives CASNRWNEKLFF. Full variable domain (outside the CDR3, taken from reference TRBV19 and TRBJ1-4): DGGITQSPKYLFRKEGQNVTLSCEQNLNHDAMYWYRQDPGQGLRLIYYSQIVNDFQKGDIAEGYSVSREKKESFPLTVTSAQKNPTAFYLCASNRWNEKLFFGSGTQLSVL.

The chain links TRBV27 to TRBJ2-2, with a weak D call TRBD1 (5 bases). Germline V gene lookup returns CDR1 MNHEY and CDR2 SMNVEV (reference sequence). The CDR3 extends over 15 amino acids. V was trimmed by 5 bases and J by 7 bases, leaving 17 bases between them. CDR3 nucleotide sequence: TGTGCCAGCAGTCCCGCAGTAGGGGCGCGCGGGGAGCTGTTTTTT. The encoded protein is CASSPAVGARGELFF.